The TCR beta chain described here comes from a study of early T cells in non-severe SARS-CoV-2 infection. Study summary: Bulk RNA from unsorted whole blood was sequenced; chains were unpaired. Findings of the study overall: Matching with VDJdb favored anti-spike CD8 responses (missing private and CD4 specificities).

Germline CDR1 and CDR2: SEHNR and FQNEAQ (reference sequence). CDR3 length: 18 amino acids. With 4 bases removed from V and 2 bases from J, the gap between germline ends came to 24 bases. This clonotype has at least ten counts. Its antigen remains unidentified. Individual cDNA molecules received unique molecular identifiers. Using its own MiXCR run on the 5' RACE reads, TCRdb lists one record per CDR3 protein. Of 95,000 to 100,000 distinct CDR3 sequences listed, approximately 10% were seen once; the top ten hold 4.5% to 5.5%. The chain has TRBV7-9 and TRBJ2-7, with a possible D match to TRBD2 (8 bases). Sequenced input: whole blood. This clonotype originated in an adult who was a healthcare worker with PCR-confirmed SARS-CoV-2 infection or an uninfected control (not recorded which). The CDR3 spells CASSSREGADKVPYEQYF. The CDR3 DNA is TGTGCCAGCAGCTCCCGGGAGGGGGCCGACAAAGTCCCCTACGAGCAGTACTTC.